A single sample is the source of the 18 T cell receptor beta chains below, sequenced in a study of T cell repertoires in cytomegalovirus infection. Their target antigens are unknown. TCRdb itself ran the reads through MiXCR, one entry per CDR3 protein. Altogether 900,000 to 950,000 distinct CDR3 sequences are present, about a third being singletons, with the ten largest covering roughly 12%. Material: cultured CD8+ T cells from PBMCs, obtained from culture after CMV antigen stimulation. The receptors originated from a human donor in good health (CMV status not recorded). Some clones in this sample may be carry-over from other donors' samples.

This rearrangement joins TRBV7-9 to TRBJ1-5; D is ambiguous. CDR1 and CDR2 from the germline V gene are SEHNR and FQNEAQ (reference sequence). With 4 bases removed from V and 6 bases from J, the gap between germline ends came to 16 bases. The CDR3 contains 15 residues. The CDR3 DNA sequence: TGTGCCAGCAGCTCCCCGAGGGAACGGGGTCAGCCCCAGCATTTT. It is translated as CASSSPRERGQPQHF.

The rearrangement joins TRBV6-6 to TRBJ1-5, with D possibly matching TRBD1 (5 bases). Trimming shortened V by 6 bases and J by 9 bases, and 12 bases separated the two germline ends. The CDR3 has 12 amino acids. The germline gives CDR1 MNHNY, CDR2 SVGAGI (reference sequence). CDR3 DNA sequence: TGTGCCAGCAGCGGGGACCGCCGGCCCCAGCATTTT. Amino acid sequence: CASSGDRRPQHF.

This clonotype was seen a handful of times. J is TRBJ2-1 and V is TRBV6-5; 12 bases align to TRBD2. The germline gives CDR1 MNHEY, CDR2 SVGAGI. Losses at the gene ends were 4 bases for V and 8 bases for J; bases not matched to a gene: 6. CDR3 length: 15 amino acids. The CDR3 loop is CASSWLAGGSDEQFF. In DNA form, the CDR3 reads TGTGCCAGCAGTTGGCTAGCGGGGGGGAGTGATGAGCAGTTCTTC.

This clonotype was counted a few times. The J gene is TRBJ2-6, the V gene TRBV10-3, with no clear D. This CDR3 spans 16 amino acids. Germline V lookup: CDR1 ENHRY, CDR2 SYGVKD. V lost 5 bases to trimming and J lost 0 bases, with 11 bases between them. CDR3 coding DNA: TGTGCCATCAGTATTTATGGCAACTCTGGGGCCAACGTCCTGACTTTC. Encoded protein: CAISIYGNSGANVLTF.

The table lists this clonotype with a few counts. The chain couples TRBV7-9 to TRBJ1-2; a weak D match, TRBD1 (6 bases). Germline V gene data show CDR1 as SEHNR and CDR2 as FQNEAQ (reference sequence). The CDR3 loop spans 14 amino acids. Trimming removed 1 base at V and 4 bases at J, with 10 bases between. The CDR3 spells CASSLGTAVYGYTF. DNA of the CDR3: TGTGCCAGCAGCTTAGGGACAGCCGTCTATGGCTACACCTTC.

In its sample, this clonotype was seen once. The chain joins TRBV19 to TRBJ2-5, with D tentatively TRBD2 (6 bases). Deletions cut 2 bases from V and 8 bases from J, with 24 bases between. The CDR3 is 17 amino acids. CDR1 LNHDA and CDR2 SQIVND come from the germline V gene (reference sequence). The CDR3 region is CASSITLRDDRGETQYF. CDR3 in DNA: TGTGCCAGTAGTATAACCTTGCGGGATGACCGTGGAGAAACCCAGTACTTC.

This chain joins TRBV7-6 and TRBJ2-5, with D perhaps matching TRBD1 (5 bases). CDR3 length equals 15 residues. V was shortened by 6 bases and J by 5 bases, with 19 bases between the two germline ends. Per germline, CDR1 SGHVS and CDR2 FNYEAQ. CDR3 region: CASSQHRQPLETQYF. The CDR3 region has the DNA TGTGCCAGCAGTCAACACCGACAGCCTCTGGAGACCCAGTACTTC.

This clonotype was detected only a few times. The V call is TRBV7-9, the J call TRBJ2-7; D ambiguous. This CDR3 spans 15 amino acids. V shed 0 bases and J shed 7 bases, with 16 bases lying between them. The germline V gene has CDR1 SEHNR and CDR2 FQNEAQ (reference sequence). DNA of the CDR3: TGTGCCAGCAGCTTAGCGCTGGACCAGACGGGTGAGCAGTACTTC. It specifies CASSLALDQTGEQYF.

This clonotype appeared many times. The J gene is TRBJ2-1, the V gene TRBV7-2; 7 bases line up with TRBD2. V lost 1 base, J lost 6 bases, and 15 bases stayed unmatched. The V gene's germline CDR1 is SGHTA and CDR2 FQGNSA. The CDR3 totals 18 residues. The CDR3 region has the DNA TGTGCCAGCAGCTTAGGGGTCCGGGGGACTAATCGGGCCAATGAGCAGTTCTTC. The encoded protein is CASSLGVRGTNRANEQFF.

The chain employs TRBV27 and TRBJ2-1; D gene unclear. CDR3 length: 12 residues. The V end lost 7 bases, the J end lost 5 bases, and 9 bases lay between the germline ends. The V gene's germline CDR1 is MNHEY and CDR2 SMNVEV (reference sequence). This CDR3 reads CASIFPDNEQFF. For the CDR3, the DNA is TGTGCCAGCATTTTCCCGGACAATGAGCAGTTCTTC.

The gene calls are TRBV9 and TRBJ2-3, with D perhaps TRBD2 (6 bases). Germline V gives CDR1 SGDLS, CDR2 YYNGEE. The V end was cut by 1 base, the J end by 1 base, with 10 bases between. The CDR3 totals 15 residues. The DNA for the CDR3 is TGTGCCAGCAGCGTATTCGCGGGGCGCACAGATACGCAGTATTTT. It specifies CASSVFAGRTDTQYF.

This clonotype was counted only a few times. This chain uses TRBV6-5 with TRBJ2-1; D is possibly TRBD2 (6 bases). This CDR3 region has 15 residues. V dropped 0 bases and J dropped 7 bases, with 13 bases sitting between them. Germline CDR1 reads MNHEY; CDR2 reads SVGAGI. The CDR3, as DNA: TGTGCCAGCAGTTACTCGCATCGACTAGGGAATGAGCAGTTCTTC. Translated: CASSYSHRLGNEQFF.

The chain joins TRBV7-6 to TRBJ1-6, with unresolved D. The V gene lost 1 base and the J gene lost 10 bases, with 11 bases spanning the gap. The CDR3 has 14 amino acids. Germline V gene sequence: CDR1 SGHVS, CDR2 FNYEAQ. The CDR3 nucleotides read TGTGCCAGCAGCTTAGGGGGTTCGGGCTCACCCCTCCACTTT. It codes for CASSLGGSGSPLHF. Looking up the rest from reference TRBV7-6 and TRBJ1-6 gives the full variable domain: GAGVSQSPRYKVTKRGQDVALRCDPISGHVSLYWYRQALGQGPEFLTYFNYEAQQDKSGLPNDRFSAERPEGSISTLTIQRTEQRDSAMYRCASSLGGSGSPLHFGNGTRLTVT.

This clonotype was detected only a few times. The chain has TRBV5-4 and TRBJ2-7, with 7 positions matching TRBD1. The CDR3 totals 19 residues. The V and J ends lost 0 bases and 0 bases, in that order; junction bases with no gene match: 15. Germline values: CDR1 SGHNT, CDR2 YYREEE (reference sequence). The CDR3 spells CASSLASGLDRTYSYEQYV. The CDR3 bases are TGTGCCAGCAGCTTGGCCAGCGGATTGGACAGGACATACTCCTACGAGCAGTACGTC.

The rearrangement uses TRBV7-8 and TRBJ2-5, with D possibly matching TRBD2 (6 bases). V dropped 4 bases and J dropped 2 bases, with 17 bases sitting between them. The CDR3 extends over 16 amino acids. Germline CDR1 and CDR2: SGHVS and FQNEAQ. CDR3: CASSSRLDRGQETQYF. CDR3 coding DNA: TGTGCCAGCAGCTCCAGACTAGACCGTGGGCAAGAGACCCAGTACTTC.

This clonotype was counted a few times. V gene TRBV7-6 combines with J gene TRBJ2-5, with TRBD2 as a possible D gene (6 bases). From germline, CDR1 is SGHVS and CDR2 FNYEAQ. The germline V and J ends were trimmed by 5 bases and 6 bases, with 22 bases remaining between them. There are 16 residues in the CDR3. The CDR3 loop reads CASSANLGLIGQTQYF. The CDR3 DNA follows: TGTGCCAGCAGCGCAAACCTGGGACTTATCGGGCAGACCCAGTACTTC.

The rearrangement joins TRBV7-9 to TRBJ1-2; TRBD1 might be the D (6 bases). This CDR3 comprises 14 residues. Trimming pared 4 bases from V and 3 bases from J, leaving 12 bases between. Per the germline V gene, CDR1 is SEHNR and CDR2 is FQNEAQ (reference sequence). CDR3 region: CASSSGTPYYGYTF. The DNA for the CDR3 is TGTGCCAGCAGCTCGGGGACACCCTACTATGGCTACACCTTC.

The V and J genes are TRBV5-1 and TRBJ2-1; 7 bases are a match to TRBD2. V lost 0 bases to trimming and J lost 1 base; unmatched junction nucleotides: 4. From germline, CDR1 is SGHRS and CDR2 YFSETQ. The CDR3 is made up of 16 amino acids. The CDR3 DNA is TGCGCCAGCAGCTTGGTTCTTAGCGGGTCCTACAATGAGCAGTTCTTC. Its translation is CASSLVLSGSYNEQFF.